Each of the 26 T cell receptor beta chains below was sequenced from the same sample in a study of technical replicates of blood from several donors. The repertoire was sequenced with immunoSEQ multiplex PCR; TCRdb's copy has only in-frame clones and lacks some. The sample has 55,000 to 70,000 clones; approximately 83% are singletons. The sample taken for sequencing was PBMCs. The source of these receptors is a human donor in good health. Some clones in this sample may be carry-over from other donors' samples.

There are a few counts of this clone. The rearrangement links TRBV6-5 to TRBJ1-3, with D possibly being TRBD1 (6 bases). Germline CDR1 and CDR2: MNHEY and SVGAGI. V gave up 5 bases and J gave up 6 bases, with 14 bases separating them. The CDR3 is made up of 14 amino acids. DNA of the CDR3: TGTGCCAGCAGTCCTCAGGGGTTCTTAAACACCATATATTTT. Its protein is CASSPQGFLNTIYF.

The CDR3 DNA reads as TGCGCCAGCAGCCAAGACAAGAGACAAGAGACCCAGTACTTC. This gives the protein CASSQDKRQETQYF. The V gene is TRBV4-1, the J gene TRBJ2-5; no clear D. There are 14 residues in the CDR3. Trimming removed 0 bases at V and 2 bases at J, with 7 bases between. The germline gives CDR1 MGHRA, CDR2 YSYEKL.

This rearrangement joins TRBV4-3 to TRBJ2-6; tentatively, D is TRBD1 (6 bases). Germline lookup yields CDR1 LGHNA and CDR2 YSLEER. Trimming pared 0 bases from V and 4 bases from J, leaving 13 bases between. This CDR3 comprises 17 residues. The DNA for the CDR3 is TGCGCCAGCAGCCAAGACAGGGGCTTGGGCGGGGCCAACGTCCTGACTTTC. It specifies CASSQDRGLGGANVLTF.

The V gene is TRBV19, the J gene TRBJ1-5; perhaps TRBD1 as D (5 bases). From germline, CDR1 is LNHDA and CDR2 SQIVND (reference sequence). V was clipped by 11 bases and J by 0 bases, with 20 bases between them. The CDR3 is 16 residues long. The CDR3 DNA is TGTGCCTCCTCGGGGGGTTACATTTATAGCAATCAGCCCCAGCATTTT. The encoded protein is CASSGGYIYSNQPQHF.

The chain joins TRBV18 to TRBJ2-7; 7 bases are shared with TRBD1. The CDR3 totals 15 residues. The V and J ends lost 5 bases and 0 bases, in that order; junction bases with no gene match: 7. CDR1 KGHSH and CDR2 LQKENI come from the germline V gene. The CDR3 protein is CASSTGQVSSYEQYF. CDR3 in DNA: TGTGCCAGCTCAACCGGACAGGTGAGCTCCTACGAGCAGTACTTC.

The chain joins TRBV9 to TRBJ2-2; D perhaps matches TRBD2 (7 bases). The CDR3 runs to 16 residues. Trimming left V 3 bases short and J 11 bases short, with 23 bases between. Germline values: CDR1 SGDLS, CDR2 YYNGEE. This CDR3 is CASSASLGSGGRELFF. The CDR3 coding sequence is TGTGCCAGCAGCGCCAGTTTGGGCTCCGGGGGGCGCGAGCTGTTTTTT.

This chain joins TRBV7-9 and TRBJ2-7; D is undetermined. Germline V gene sequence: CDR1 SEHNR, CDR2 FQNEAQ (reference sequence). The CDR3 covers 12 residues. V gave up 5 bases and J gave up 3 bases, with 8 bases separating them. CDR3 region: CASSTAGYEQYF. The CDR3 DNA follows: TGTGCCAGCAGCACGGCAGGCTACGAGCAGTACTTC.

This chain connects TRBV2 to TRBJ1-1; D gene unclear. CDR1 and CDR2 (germline): SNHLY, FYNNEI. The ends were cut back, 8 bases at V and 5 bases at J, with 12 bases in the middle. CDR3 length: 12 residues. CDR3 in amino acids: CASLVGGTEAFF. CDR3 sequence (DNA): TGTGCCAGCTTGGTAGGAGGGACTGAAGCTTTCTTT.

This clone was detected a few times. The genes are TRBV9 and TRBJ2-1, with 10 bases fitting TRBD2. The CDR3 totals 16 residues. Trimming cost V 3 bases and J 8 bases; bases outside gene matches: 11. The germline V gene encodes CDR1 SGDLS and CDR2 YYNGEE. CDR3 sequence reads: CASSEGPGTSVYEQFF. In nucleotides, the CDR3 is TGTGCCAGCAGCGAGGGCCCCGGGACTAGCGTCTATGAGCAGTTCTTC.

The chain recombines TRBV6-6 with TRBJ2-7; D gene ambiguous. Germline CDR1 reads MNHNY; CDR2 reads SVGAGI (reference sequence). V dropped 5 bases and J dropped 6 bases, with 8 bases sitting between them. The CDR3 runs to 11 residues. The CDR3 bases are TGTGCCAGCAGTCCCCTAATCGAGCAGTACTTC. Encoded protein: CASSPLIEQYF.

The rearrangement uses TRBV15 and TRBJ2-3; D is possibly TRBD1 (7 bases). Trimming left V 0 bases short and J 4 bases short, with 17 bases between. Germline CDR1 is LNHNV and CDR2 is YYDKDF (reference sequence). The CDR3 has 17 amino acids. The CDR3 DNA reads as TGTGCCACCAGCAGAGATCCAGCAGGGGGGTGGGCAGATACGCAGTATTTT. It specifies CATSRDPAGGWADTQYF.

The rearrangement joins TRBV5-4 to TRBJ2-3; TRBD2 matches 14 bases. The CDR3 is 17 amino acids. Germline loops: CDR1 SGHNT, CDR2 YYREEE (reference sequence). V gave up 3 bases and J gave up 2 bases; unmatched junction bases: 5. DNA for the CDR3: TGTGCCAGCAGCTCACGGACTAGCGGGAGGCTCACAGATACGCAGTATTTT. It translates to CASSSRTSGRLTDTQYF.

The CDR3 spells CASSLGASGAYEQYF. The DNA of the CDR3 is TGTGCCAGCAGCCTTGGGGCTAGCGGGGCCTACGAGCAGTACTTC. V gene TRBV7-6 combines with J gene TRBJ2-7; 9 positions agree with TRBD2. After removal of 5 bases from V and 2 bases from J, the junction contained 7 bases not matched to a gene. The CDR3 consists of 15 residues. Per germline, CDR1 SGHVS and CDR2 FNYEAQ.

This chain links TRBV7-2 with TRBJ1-5; the D is unclear. Germline CDR1 is SGHTA and CDR2 is FQGNSA. There are 13 residues in the CDR3. Trimming removed 3 bases from V and 3 bases from J, with 6 bases in between. CDR3 in amino acids: CASSFGLNQPQHF. Here the CDR3 DNA reads TGTGCCAGCAGCTTTGGCCTCAATCAGCCCCAGCATTTT. Filled out from reference TRBV7-2 and TRBJ1-5, the complete variable domain reads GAGVSQSPSNKVTEKGKDVELRCDPISGHTALYWYRQSLGQGLEFLIYFQGNSAPDKSGLPSDRFSAERTGGSVSTLTIQRTQQEDSAVYLCASSFGLNQPQHFGDGTRLSIL.

This clone was recorded a few times. V and J are TRBV4-2 and TRBJ2-3; D is unclear. Germline V gene lookup returns CDR1 LGHNA and CDR2 YNFKEQ. CDR3 size: 13 residues. V lost 3 bases to trimming and J lost 2 bases, with 6 bases between them. The chain's CDR3 is CASSQAFTDTQYF. In DNA form, the CDR3 reads TGTGCCAGCAGCCAGGCATTCACAGATACGCAGTATTTT.

The genes are TRBV2 and TRBJ2-6; 11 bases line up with TRBD2. Trimming removed 4 bases from V and 0 bases from J; junction bases left unmatched: 2. CDR1 is SNHLY and CDR2 is FYNNEI in the germline V gene. The CDR3 consists of 17 residues. CDR3 residues: CASSATSGASGANVLTF. CDR3 DNA: TGTGCCAGCAGTGCGACTAGCGGGGCCTCTGGGGCCAACGTCCTGACTTTC.

This chain uses TRBV10-1 with TRBJ1-5; no clear D. Trimming took 2 bases from V and 2 from J, leaving 10 bases between them. The CDR3 runs to 15 residues. Germline-derived CDR1 and CDR2 are WNHNN and SYGVQD (reference sequence). The CDR3, as DNA: TGCGCCAGCAGTGAGGAGGATCCGGGCAATCAGCCCCAGCATTTT. Residues: CASSEEDPGNQPQHF.

The chain uses TRBV7-2 and TRBJ1-1, with TRBD1 matching 7 bases. Germline V gene sequence: CDR1 SGHTA, CDR2 FQGNSA. Unmatched junction bases numbered 14, after V lost 7 bases and J lost 6 bases. The length of the CDR3 is 15 residues. CDR3 sequence (DNA): TGTGCCAGCACCCTAGTGAACAGGGGATCTTCTGAAGCTTTCTTT. The encoded protein is CASTLVNRGSSEAFF.

The chain carries TRBV30 and TRBJ1-1, with a tentative D call TRBD1 (6 bases). Per the germline V gene, CDR1 is GTSNPN and CDR2 is SVGIG (reference sequence). The CDR3 is made up of 15 amino acids. Trimming removed 0 bases from V and 2 bases from J, with 13 bases in between. CDR3 nucleotide sequence: TGTGCCTGGAGTGTACCTGACAGGACTAACACTGAAGCTTTCTTT. Amino acid sequence: CAWSVPDRTNTEAFF.

The chain combines TRBV7-7 with TRBJ2-2; D uncertain. V was trimmed by 1 base and J by 2 bases, leaving 5 bases between them. Germline V gene lookup returns CDR1 SSHAT and CDR2 FNYEAQ (reference sequence). The CDR3 contains 14 residues. The CDR3 here is CASSLERNTGELFF. In DNA, the CDR3 is TGTGCCAGCAGCTTAGAGCGCAACACCGGGGAGCTGTTTTTT.

The V and J genes are TRBV10-1 and TRBJ2-5, with D perhaps TRBD2 (5 bases). Germline CDR1 WNHNN, CDR2 SYGVQD (reference sequence). The V end lost 6 bases, the J end lost 5 bases, and 25 bases lay between the germline ends. This CDR3 has 17 residues. CDR3 sequence reads: CASRSGWRFEFLETQYF. The CDR3 DNA is TGCGCCAGCAGGTCAGGCTGGAGGTTTGAGTTTCTGGAGACCCAGTACTTC.

The rearrangement uses TRBV4-1 and TRBJ2-1, with a possible D match to TRBD2 (5 bases). The V end lost 1 base, the J end lost 7 bases, and 8 bases lay between the germline ends. CDR1 and CDR2 (germline): MGHRA, YSYEKL. The CDR3 extends over 13 amino acids. The CDR3 DNA reads as TGCGCCAGCAGCCAAGGGAGGTCGAATGAGCAGTTCTTC. Amino acids: CASSQGRSNEQFF.

The V and J genes are TRBV5-1 and TRBJ2-1, with 9 bases matching TRBD1. The ends lost 4 bases at V and 1 base at J; junction bases unmatched: 6. CDR3 length equals 16 residues. CDR1 and CDR2 (germline): SGHRS, YFSETQ. CDR3 nucleotides: TGCGCCAGCAGCCCGACAGGGGGAGCATCCTACAATGAGCAGTTCTTC. Its protein is CASSPTGGASYNEQFF.

The chain carries TRBV7-6 and TRBJ2-1, with a weak D call TRBD2 (6 bases). V was cut by 5 bases and J by 4 bases, with 27 bases left in between. The CDR3 runs 19 residues. Germline V gene data show CDR1 as SGHVS and CDR2 as FNYEAQ. This chain's CDR3 is CASSPQPPLLAIKYNEQFF. In DNA, the CDR3 is TGTGCCAGCAGCCCACAACCCCCACTACTAGCCATTAAATACAATGAGCAGTTCTTC.

The rearrangement joins TRBV6-1 to TRBJ2-7; 7 bases match TRBD1. The CDR3 totals 15 residues. Trimming at V came to 1 base and at J to 2 bases, leaving 5 bases not matched to a gene. Looked up from germline, CDR1 is MNHNS and CDR2 is SASEGT. The DNA for the CDR3 is TGTGCCAGCAGTGAAGTTTGGGGACAGACCTACGAGCAGTACTTC. Its translation: CASSEVWGQTYEQYF.

The gene calls are TRBV18 and TRBJ2-2, with a tentative D call TRBD1 (5 bases). This CDR3 spans 14 amino acids. Trimming shortened V by 2 bases and J by 2 bases, and 6 bases separated the two germline ends. Germline V CDR1 and CDR2: KGHSH, LQKENI. The CDR3 DNA reads as TGTGCCAGCTCACCAGGGGCTAACACCGGGGAGCTGTTTTTT. Its translation: CASSPGANTGELFF.